Listed below are T cell receptor beta chains from one sample, sequenced in a study of T cell responses to AZD1222 COVID-19 vaccine. TCRdb keeps only in-frame clones here, not all; method: immunoSEQ multiplex PCR. The profile shows around 120,000 clones, under 95% of them singletons. The source was peripheral blood, collected 28 days after the second AZD1222 dose. These receptors were collected from an adult who received the AZD1222 COVID-19 vaccine. The CDR3 runs from the conserved cysteine through the conserved F or W. Each record gives: V gene, clone size, J gene, D gene, CDR3 DNA, CDR3 protein. A D gene is named only where the DNA matches it firmly. Not all rows give a size; the values are once, few, many and, for expanded clones, a class.

TRBV2	NA	TRBJ2-1	NA	TGTGCCAGCAGGGGGGGACCTCCAGGGTTCTTC	CASRGGPPGFF
TRBV9	NA	TRBJ2-1	TRBD2	TGTGCCAGCAGCTCGAGGAAGGGGGGACTAGCGGGGGCCCGCTCCTACAATGAGCAGTTCTTC	CASSSRKGGLAGARSYNEQFF
TRBV4-3	NA	TRBJ2-1	NA	TGCGCCAGCAGCCATACATCCGGGACTGATCAGTTCTTC	CASSHTSGTDQFF
TRBV29-1	NA	TRBJ2-7	TRBD2	TGCAGCGTTTCCGGGACTAGCAGTTCCTACGAGCAGTACTTC	CSVSGTSSSYEQYF
TRBV5-1	once	TRBJ1-1	NA	TGCGGGTGGGCTGAAGCTTTCTTT	CGWAEAFF
TRBV5-6	NA	TRBJ2-7	TRBD2	TGTGCCAGCAGCACCCTAGCGGGGTCCTACGAGCAGTACTTC	CASSTLAGSYEQYF
TRBV5-1	NA	TRBJ2-1	TRBD2	TGCGCCAGCAGCTCACCGGGACTAGCGGTGAACAATGAGCAGTTCTTC	CASSSPGLAVNNEQFF
TRBV4-3	NA	TRBJ1-2	NA	TGCGCCAGCAGCCAAGATCTCTTTCCGGGCCCCCTGGGCTACACCTTC	CASSQDLFPGPLGYTF
TRBV18	NA	TRBJ2-1	TRBD2	TGTGCCAGCTCACCAGTAGCGGGGGAGAGCTCCTACAATGAGCAGTTCTTC	CASSPVAGESSYNEQFF
TRBV4-1	once	TRBJ1-5	NA	TGCGCCAGCAGCCCGCAGGAGGTATCGGGGCCCCAGCATTTT	CASSPQEVSGPQHF
TRBV27	NA	TRBJ2-2	NA	TGTGCCAGCGGACCTAGTATTACCGGGGAGCTGTTTTTT	CASGPSITGELFF
TRBV28	NA	TRBJ1-5	TRBD1	TGTGCCAGCAGTTTATGGTTCGACAGGGAGTCCCCCCAGCATTTT	CASSLWFDRESPQHF
TRBV6-5	NA	TRBJ1-6	NA	TGTGCCAGCAGTTACTCGGGGCAGGCCCGTTCACCCCTCCACTTT	CASSYSGQARSPLHF
TRBV12-2	NA	TRBJ2-7	NA	TGTGCAAGTCGCTCGCGTCTCGGGGAGTCCTACGAGCAGTACTTC	CASRSRLGESYEQYF
TRBV18	NA	TRBJ1-5	NA	TGTGCCAGCTCACGGGACAGCAATCAGCCCCAGCATTTT	CASSRDSNQPQHF
TRBV5-1	NA	TRBJ2-1	NA	TGCGCCAGCAGCTTTGAGAGCTCCTACAATGAGCAGTTCTTC	CASSFESSYNEQFF
TRBV7-3	NA	TRBJ2-2	NA	TGTGCCAGCAGCTTTGGGCAGGGAATCACCGGGGAGCTGTTTTTT	CASSFGQGITGELFF